The rows below give T cell receptor beta chains drawn from one sample of a study of blood T cell repertoires in COVID-19. Profiled with immunoSEQ multiplex PCR; TCRdb holds only in-frame clones, not every one. The sample yields a few hundred thousand clones, roughly nine tenths seen once. Specimen: PBMCs or T cells enriched from blood (not recorded which). The receptor set was obtained from a human donor in a cohort exposed to, infected with or recovered from COVID-19 (not recorded which). The donor label of this sample is uncertain. CDR3s include the opening cysteine and the closing phenylalanine or tryptophan. D genes are given only for firm matches. The size field is filled for only some rows; it gives once, few, many or a size class.

d_call	v_call	j_call	clone_size	cdr3_aa	cdr3_nt
NA	TRBV5-1	TRBJ1-1	NA	CASAPRAPGTEAFF	TGCGCCAGTGCCCCCCGGGCCCCGGGGACTGAAGCTTTCTTT
NA	TRBV5-4	TRBJ1-1	once	CASSLVSTEAFF	TGTGCCAGCAGCTTGGTCAGCACTGAAGCTTTCTTT
TRBD1	TRBV27	TRBJ1-2	NA	CASSLLRGTGDYGYTF	TGTGCCAGCAGTTTATTAAGGGGGACAGGGGACTATGGCTACACCTTC
TRBD2	TRBV19	TRBJ2-7	NA	CASSIGPGGEQYF	TGTGCCAGTAGTATAGGTCCGGGAGGCGAGCAGTACTTC
TRBD1	TRBV19	TRBJ1-2	NA	CASSGDRGRNYGYTF	TGTGCCAGTAGTGGGGACAGGGGGCGTAACTATGGCTACACCTTC
NA	TRBV18	TRBJ1-1	NA	CASSPVRGRRENTEAFF	TGTGCCAGCTCACCCGTCAGGGGCCGTCGAGAGAACACTGAAGCTTTCTTT
TRBD2	TRBV5-1	TRBJ2-3	once	CASSLERGGTDTQYF	TGCGCCAGCAGCTTGGAGCGGGGGGGTACAGATACGCAGTATTTT
TRBD1	TRBV30	TRBJ1-1	NA	CAWGQGTEAFF	TGTGCCTGGGGACAGGGAACTGAAGCTTTCTTT
TRBD1	TRBV2	TRBJ1-4	NA	CASRPGQGLIYEKLFF	TGTGCCAGCAGGCCGGGACAGGGATTAATCTATGAAAAACTGTTTTTT
TRBD2	TRBV7-8	TRBJ2-2	NA	CASSFREGVMTGELFF	TGTGCCAGCAGCTTTCGGGAGGGGGTGATGACCGGGGAGCTGTTTTTT
NA	TRBV14	TRBJ1-3	NA	CASSSGASSGNTIYF	TGTGCCAGCAGCTCAGGGGCGTCCTCTGGAAACACCATATATTTT
NA	TRBV5-6	TRBJ1-5	once	CASSVQGTGQPQHF	TGTGCCAGCAGCGTTCAGGGAACAGGACAGCCCCAGCATTTT
NA	TRBV10-2	TRBJ1-4	NA	CASSESVAGVGKLFF	TGCGCCAGCAGTGAGTCGGTGGCAGGGGTTGGAAAACTGTTTTTT
TRBD2	TRBV4-1	TRBJ2-5	NA	CASSMLAGPQETQYF	TGCGCCAGCAGTATGTTAGCGGGGCCCCAAGAGACCCAGTACTTC
NA	TRBV10-1	TRBJ1-1	NA	CASIHGNTEAFF	TGCGCCAGCATTCACGGGAACACTGAAGCTTTCTTT
NA	TRBV20-1	TRBJ1-5	NA	CSASRSNQPQHF	TGCAGTGCTAGTCGTAGCAATCAGCCCCAGCATTTT
TRBD1	TRBV7-2	TRBJ2-3	NA	CASSFDTGGAVTYTQYF	TGTGCCAGCAGCTTCGATACAGGGGGCGCGGTAACATATACGCAGTATTTT
TRBD2	TRBV3-1/TRBV3-2	TRBJ2-4	many	CASSQVGGSADIQYF	TGTGCCAGCAGCCAAGTGGGAGGGTCGGCGGACATTCAGTACTTC
TRBD1	TRBV12-3/TRBV12-4	TRBJ1-1	NA	CASSLQGGTEAFF	TGTGCCAGCAGCCTCCAGGGGGGCACTGAAGCTTTCTTT
NA	TRBV15	TRBJ1-3	NA	CATSRDKGGHPGNTIYF	TGTGCCACCAGCAGAGATAAGGGGGGGCATCCTGGAAACACCATATATTTT
TRBD1	TRBV28	TRBJ2-2	NA	CASSLGGTGSGELFF	TGTGCCAGCAGTTTGGGGGGGACAGGGTCCGGGGAGCTGTTTTTT
TRBD2	TRBV5-4	TRBJ2-1	NA	CASSLGGLAGYNEQFF	TGTGCCAGCAGCTTGGGGGGACTAGCGGGGTACAATGAGCAGTTCTTC
TRBD2	TRBV6-6	TRBJ2-1	NA	CASSLTGLAGGYNEQFF	TGTGCCAGCAGTCTAACGGGGCTAGCGGGGGGGTACAATGAGCAGTTCTTC
NA	TRBV25-1	TRBJ1-1	NA	CASSVAGNTEAFF	TGTGCCAGCAGTGTCGCGGGGAACACTGAAGCTTTCTTT
NA	TRBV6-2/TRBV6-3	TRBJ1-5	NA	CASSWQGGQPQHF	TGTGCCAGCAGTTGGCAGGGCGGACAGCCCCAGCATTTT
NA	TRBV5-6	TRBJ1-5	NA	CASSLIGRGPQGPQHF	TGTGCCAGCAGCTTGATCGGGAGAGGTCCTCAAGGGCCCCAGCATTTT
NA	TRBV7-2	TRBJ2-1	NA	CASSKTIQVGEQFF	TGTGCCAGCAGCAAGACCATACAGGTTGGGGAGCAGTTCTTC
NA	TRBV25-1	TRBJ1-6	NA	CASSETGGGAAYNSPLHF	TGTGCCAGCAGTGAGACTGGAGGGGGGGCCGCCTATAATTCACCCCTCCACTTT
TRBD2	TRBV9	TRBJ2-4	NA	CASSPLAGGPKNIQYF	TGTGCCAGCAGCCCACTAGCGGGGGGGCCCAAAAACATTCAGTACTTC
NA	TRBV7-2	TRBJ2-1	NA	CASSLRVSGAEQFF	TGTGCCAGCAGCTTAAGGGTCAGCGGTGCTGAGCAGTTCTTC
NA	TRBV6-2/TRBV6-3	TRBJ2-7	NA	CASSKTTAYEQYF	TGTGCCAGCAGCAAAACTACCGCCTACGAGCAGTACTTC
NA	TRBV20-1	TRBJ1-5	NA	CSASGPDQPQHF	TGCAGTGCTAGTGGGCCCGATCAGCCCCAGCATTTT
NA	TRBV12-5	TRBJ1-3	NA	CASGLVSGSLNTIYF	TGTGCTAGTGGTTTAGTCTCGGGTTCCCTAAACACCATATATTTT
TRBD1	TRBV6-2/TRBV6-3	TRBJ1-6	NA	CASSYDRVKSNSPLHF	TGTGCCAGCAGTTACGACAGGGTGAAATCAAATTCACCCCTCCACTTT
NA	TRBV6-5	TRBJ1-2	NA	CASTRTGTLHGYTF	TGTGCCAGCACCAGAACCGGGACACTACATGGCTACACCTTC
NA	TRBV9	TRBJ1-5	NA	CASSAGNSNQPQHF	TGTGCCAGCAGCGCAGGGAATAGCAATCAGCCCCAGCATTTT
NA	TRBV28	TRBJ1-5	once	CASDTGNQPQHF	TGTGCCAGTGACACAGGGAATCAGCCCCAGCATTTT
NA	TRBV5-1	TRBJ2-3	NA	CASSPGTYGDTQYF	TGCGCCAGCAGCCCCGGGACATACGGGGATACGCAGTATTTT
NA	TRBV4-1	TRBJ1-6	once	CASSQAPGTPSYNSPLHF	TGCGCCAGCAGCCAAGCTCCCGGGACTCCAAGCTATAATTCACCCCTCCACTTT
TRBD1	TRBV28	TRBJ1-5	NA	CASLAPTGGNQPQHF	TGTGCCAGTCTCGCCCCTACAGGGGGCAATCAGCCCCAGCATTTT
NA	TRBV19	TRBJ2-3	NA	CASSRRAPEADTQYF	TGTGCCAGTAGTAGACGGGCCCCGGAGGCAGATACGCAGTATTTT
NA	TRBV5-1	TRBJ1-1	NA	CASSPPGFTEAFF	TGCGCCAGCAGCCCTCCGGGATTCACTGAAGCTTTCTTT
NA	TRBV9	TRBJ1-1	NA	CASSVGGRLDTEAFF	TGTGCCAGCAGCGTAGGTGGGAGATTGGACACTGAAGCTTTCTTT
TRBD1	TRBV9	TRBJ2-7	NA	CASSPRTGDYEQYF	TGTGCCAGCAGCCCCCGGACAGGGGACTACGAGCAGTACTTC
NA	TRBV27	TRBJ1-5	NA	CASRSRQAYQPQHF	TGTGCCAGCAGGAGTAGACAGGCCTATCAGCCCCAGCATTTT
NA	TRBV3-1/TRBV3-2	TRBJ1-1	NA	CASSQGPGEGVNEAFF	TGTGCCAGCAGCCAAGGGCCCGGGGAGGGGGTTAATGAAGCTTTCTTT
NA	TRBV5-6	TRBJ1-2	NA	CASSSGHYGYGYTF	TGTGCCAGCAGCTCAGGACATTACGGCTATGGCTACACCTTC
TRBD1	TRBV14	TRBJ1-1	NA	CASSHDRGLLGNTEAFF	TGTGCCAGCAGCCACGACAGGGGGCTGTTGGGGAACACTGAAGCTTTCTTT
NA	TRBV27	TRBJ2-1	few	CASSSPVGRSSYNEQFF	TGTGCCAGCAGTTCCCCAGTCGGCCGGAGCTCCTACAATGAGCAGTTCTTC
NA	TRBV12-3/TRBV12-4	TRBJ2-5	NA	CASSLVGTETQYF	TGTGCCAGCAGTTTGGTGGGCACGGAGACCCAGTACTTC